This T cell receptor (beta chain) is from a study of T cells after yellow fever vaccination. Turning to the study itself: The authors prepared low-cell-number fractions using SMART-Seq v4 Ultra Low Input.

Study observations and caveats: After the booster, 96% of CD4 and about nine tenths of CD8 primary-response clones were re-detected. There was a possibility that FACS-sorted repertoires contained abundant clonotypes contaminating from the bulk population.

Template-switching 5'RACE yielded the TCR cDNA; a universal primer site and UMIs were added in the process. In TCRdb, the 5' RACE reads were re-called with MiXCR into one record per CDR3 protein. The top ten clones hold approximately 19% of a sample with 250,000 to 400,000 distinct CDR3 sequences, 3.5% to 5% of them seen once. For this clonotype: What it binds is not known.

The material sequenced was PBMCs, taken 15 days after the yellow fever booster vaccination. The source of this sequence is a man aged 18 to 29 who received the YFV17D yellow fever vaccine.

This CDR3 reads CASSRRDGSGGRETQYF. The CDR3 DNA sequence: TGTGCCAGCAGCCGAAGGGATGGTAGCGGGGGGCGGGAGACCCAGTACTTC. The chain combines TRBV7-6 with TRBJ2-5; TRBD2 aligns across 10 bases. Germline CDR1 and CDR2: SGHVS and FNYEAQ. V trimming: 5 bases; J trimming: 5 bases; junction bases outside the gene matches: 14. The CDR3 has 17 residues.